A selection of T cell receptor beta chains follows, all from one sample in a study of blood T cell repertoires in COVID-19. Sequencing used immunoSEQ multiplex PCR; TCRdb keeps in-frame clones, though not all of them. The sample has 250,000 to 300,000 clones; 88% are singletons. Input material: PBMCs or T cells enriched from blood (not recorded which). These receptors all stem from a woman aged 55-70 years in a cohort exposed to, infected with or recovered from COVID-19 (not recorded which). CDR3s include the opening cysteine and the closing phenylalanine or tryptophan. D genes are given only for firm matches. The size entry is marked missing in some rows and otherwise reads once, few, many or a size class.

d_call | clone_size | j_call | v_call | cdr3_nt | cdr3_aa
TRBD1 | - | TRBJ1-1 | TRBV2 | TGTGCCAGCAGTTACCGGGACAGGGGCGAATCCACTGAAGCTTTCTTT | CASSYRDRGESTEAFF
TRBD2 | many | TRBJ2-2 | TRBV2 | TGTGCCAGCAGTGCTCGACTAGCGGGAGCAAGCGGGGAGCTGTTTTTT | CASSARLAGASGELFF
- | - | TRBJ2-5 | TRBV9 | TGTGCCAGCAGCGTAGGGGCAGACACAAGGCCCCAGTACTTC | CASSVGADTRPQYF
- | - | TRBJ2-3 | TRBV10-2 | TGCGCCAGCAAGGAGGGCCGGGGTACGCAGTATTTT | CASKEGRGTQYF
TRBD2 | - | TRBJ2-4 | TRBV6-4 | TGTGCCAGCAGCACCCCGACTAGCGGGAGGGCGGCCAAAAACATTCAGTACTTC | CASSTPTSGRAAKNIQYF
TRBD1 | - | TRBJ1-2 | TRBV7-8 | TGTGCCAGCAGCTCAGGACAGGGTCGAGGCTACACCTTC | CASSSGQGRGYTF
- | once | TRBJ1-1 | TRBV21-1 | TGTGCCAGGACTAAGACAGGGGGTAGAAACACTGAAGCTTTCTTT | CARTKTGGRNTEAFF
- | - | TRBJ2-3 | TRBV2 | TGTGCCAGCACCTTAACCGCTAGCTCAGATACGCAGTATTTT | CASTLTASSDTQYF
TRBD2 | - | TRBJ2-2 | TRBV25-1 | TGTGCCAGCACCGAGGGAGGGTGGACCGGGGAGCTGTTTTTT | CASTEGGWTGELFF
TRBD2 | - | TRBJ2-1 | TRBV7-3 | TGTGCCAGCAGCTTAGGAAAAGGACTAGCGGGAGGGAATGAGCAGTTCTTC | CASSLGKGLAGGNEQFF
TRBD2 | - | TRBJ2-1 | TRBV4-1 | TGCGCCAGCAGCTACCCGACTAGCGGGAGAGCAAATGAGCAGTTCTTC | CASSYPTSGRANEQFF
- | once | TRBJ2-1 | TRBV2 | TGTGCCAGCAAAGGCCCCGGACAGTACAATGAGCAGTTCTTC | CASKGPGQYNEQFF
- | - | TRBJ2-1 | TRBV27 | TGTGCCAGCAGTTTGCAACTAGCGTGGGGGGCTGGGCAGTTCTTC | CASSLQLAWGAGQFF
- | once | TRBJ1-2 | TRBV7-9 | TGTGCCAGCAGCTTCATCGAGGGAGATGGCTACACCTTC | CASSFIEGDGYTF
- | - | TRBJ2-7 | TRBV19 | TGTGCCAGTAGTATAGGGACACGGGTAGCCTACGAGCAGTACTTC | CASSIGTRVAYEQYF
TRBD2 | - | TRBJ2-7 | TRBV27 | TGTGCCAGCAGTTTACGACTAGCGAATTCCTACGAGCAGTACTTC | CASSLRLANSYEQYF
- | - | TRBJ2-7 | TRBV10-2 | TGCGCCAGCAGTGACCCCGGACACTTCTACGAGCAGTACTTC | CASSDPGHFYEQYF
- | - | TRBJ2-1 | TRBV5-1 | TGCGCCAGCAGCTTGGCTCTCAATGAGCAGTTCTTC | CASSLALNEQFF
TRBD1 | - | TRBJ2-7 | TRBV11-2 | TGTGCCAGCAGCCCCGGGACAGGGAAATCCTACGAGCAGTACTTC | CASSPGTGKSYEQYF
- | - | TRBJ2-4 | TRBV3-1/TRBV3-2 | TGTGCCAGCAGCCAAGGGCGGGACCTTATAAGTCAGTACTTC | CASSQGRDLISQYF